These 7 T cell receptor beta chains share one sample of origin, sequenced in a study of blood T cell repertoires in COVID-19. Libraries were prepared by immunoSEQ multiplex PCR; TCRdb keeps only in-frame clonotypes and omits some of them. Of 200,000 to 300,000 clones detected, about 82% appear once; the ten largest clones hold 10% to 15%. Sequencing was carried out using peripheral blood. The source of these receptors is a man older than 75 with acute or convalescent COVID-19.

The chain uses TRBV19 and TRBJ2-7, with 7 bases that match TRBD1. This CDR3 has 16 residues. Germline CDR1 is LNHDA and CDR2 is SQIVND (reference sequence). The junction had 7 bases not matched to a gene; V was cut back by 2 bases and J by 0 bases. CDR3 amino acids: CASSIQATGISYEQYF. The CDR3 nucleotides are TGTGCCAGTAGTATACAGGCGACAGGGATCTCCTACGAGCAGTACTTC.

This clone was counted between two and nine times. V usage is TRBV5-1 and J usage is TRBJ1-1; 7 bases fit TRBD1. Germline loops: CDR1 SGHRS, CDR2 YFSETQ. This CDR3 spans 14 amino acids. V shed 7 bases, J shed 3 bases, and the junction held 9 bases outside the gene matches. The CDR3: CASGRQGKDTEAFF. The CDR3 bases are TGCGCCAGCGGCAGACAGGGAAAGGACACTGAAGCTTTCTTT.

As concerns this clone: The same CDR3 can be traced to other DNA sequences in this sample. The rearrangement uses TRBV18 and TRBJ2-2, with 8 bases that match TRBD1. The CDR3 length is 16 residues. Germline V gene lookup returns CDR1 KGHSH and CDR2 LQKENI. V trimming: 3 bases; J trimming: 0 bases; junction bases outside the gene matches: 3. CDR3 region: CASSPLTGANTGELFF. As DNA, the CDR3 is TGTGCCAGCTCACCCCTGACAGGGGCGAACACCGGGGAGCTGTTTTTT.

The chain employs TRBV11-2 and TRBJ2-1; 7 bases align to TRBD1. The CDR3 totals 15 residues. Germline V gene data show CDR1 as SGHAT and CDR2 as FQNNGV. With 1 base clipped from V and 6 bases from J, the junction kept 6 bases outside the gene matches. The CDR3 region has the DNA TGTGCCAGCAGCTTAGCCCAGGGGGTCGGCAATGAGCAGTTCTTC. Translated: CASSLAQGVGNEQFF.

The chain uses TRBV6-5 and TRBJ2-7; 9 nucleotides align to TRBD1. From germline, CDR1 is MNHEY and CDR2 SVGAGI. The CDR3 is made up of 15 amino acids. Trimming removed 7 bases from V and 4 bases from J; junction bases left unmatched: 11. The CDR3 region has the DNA TGTGCCAGCACCTCAGGGGGACAGGGAAGTTACGAGCAGTACTTC. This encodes CASTSGGQGSYEQYF.

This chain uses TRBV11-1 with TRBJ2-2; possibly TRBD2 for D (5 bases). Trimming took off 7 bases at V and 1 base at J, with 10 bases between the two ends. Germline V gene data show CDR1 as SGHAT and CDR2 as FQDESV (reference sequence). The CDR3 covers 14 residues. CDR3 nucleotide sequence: TGTGCCAGCACACCCGGGATGAACACCGGGGAGCTGTTTTTT. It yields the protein CASTPGMNTGELFF.

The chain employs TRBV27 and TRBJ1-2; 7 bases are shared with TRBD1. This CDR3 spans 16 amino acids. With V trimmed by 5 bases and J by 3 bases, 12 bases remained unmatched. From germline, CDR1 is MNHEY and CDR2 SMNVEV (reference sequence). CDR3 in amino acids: CASSTWTGSSYYGYTF. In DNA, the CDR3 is TGTGCCAGCAGTACCTGGACAGGTTCCTCATACTATGGCTACACCTTC.